The 21 T cell receptor beta chains presented below share a single source sample, sequenced in a study of beta chain features in type 1 diabetes. Sequencing targeted expressed TCRB transcripts, as all isolated RNA had been reverse transcribed. Sequencing was performed with immunoSEQ multiplex PCR; in TCRdb, only in-frame clones are kept and a portion is missing. The data show about 620,000 clones, roughly 15% seen once. The sequenced material came from naive CD4+ T cells from blood. These receptors were obtained from a man aged 18 to 30 in good health.

The chain uses TRBV5-1 and TRBJ1-3; D uncertain. V gave up 0 bases and J gave up 4 bases, with 11 bases separating them. This CDR3 comprises 15 residues. Germline assignment: CDR1 SGHRS and CDR2 YFSETQ. The CDR3: CASSLGTTPGNTIYF. The CDR3 DNA sequence: TGCGCCAGCAGCTTGGGCACCACGCCGGGAAACACCATATATTTT.

This clone showed up just a few times. Being one base from a much bigger clone, this may be a read error. The V gene is TRBV11-1, the J gene TRBJ2-1, with unresolved D. Germline V gene sequence: CDR1 SGHAT, CDR2 FQDESV (reference sequence). V dropped 5 bases and J dropped 5 bases, with 4 bases sitting between them. CDR3 size: 11 residues. CDR3: CASSRDNEQFF. In nucleotides, the CDR3 is TGTGCCAGCAGCCGGGACAATGAGCAGTTCTTC.

The sample holds a few counts of this clone. J is TRBJ1-4 and V is TRBV5-1; tentatively, D is TRBD1 (5 bases). Germline-derived CDR1 and CDR2 are SGHRS and YFSETQ. With 4 bases removed from V and 8 bases from J, the gap between germline ends came to 18 bases. This CDR3 has 15 residues. The CDR3 sequence is CASSPEGDPWEKLFF. Written as DNA, the CDR3 is TGCGCCAGCAGCCCAGAAGGGGACCCTTGGGAAAAACTGTTTTTT.

This clone was seen only a few times. This chain uses TRBV28 with TRBJ2-1; D uncertain. Trimming removed 2 bases from V and 5 bases from J, with 4 bases in between. This CDR3 has 12 amino acids. Germline loops: CDR1 MDHEN, CDR2 SYDVKM. The CDR3 coding sequence is TGTGCCAGCAGTTTACCCGACAATGAGCAGTTCTTC. Translation gives CASSLPDNEQFF.

This clone was observed a few times. V gene TRBV11-3 combines with J gene TRBJ2-5, with a possible D match to TRBD2 (6 bases). The germline gives CDR1 SGHNT, CDR2 YENEEA. The length of the CDR3 is 17 residues. The V gene lost 0 bases and the J gene lost 4 bases, with 18 bases spanning the gap. The CDR3 reads CASSLDRGSGGRETQYF. The CDR3 DNA follows: TGTGCCAGCAGCTTAGATCGGGGGTCAGGCGGGCGAGAGACCCAGTACTTC.

This chain links TRBV6-5 with TRBJ1-2, with 9 nucleotides matching TRBD1. J was trimmed by 10 bases and V by 3 bases; bases with no gene match: 9. Per germline, CDR1 MNHEY and CDR2 SVGAGI. The length of the CDR3 is 14 residues. In DNA form, the CDR3 reads TGTGCCAGCAGTTATATCGTGGGACAGGGACCCTACACCTTC. Its translation: CASSYIVGQGPYTF.

The chain is built from TRBV5-1 and TRBJ2-7; 8 bases are shared with TRBD1. There are 17 residues in the CDR3. In germline, CDR1 is SGHRS, CDR2 YFSETQ. After removal of 0 bases from V and 1 base from J, the junction contained 9 bases not matched to a gene. The DNA for the CDR3 is TGCGCCAGCAGCTTGGGCCAGGACAGGGTGACATCCTACGAGCAGTACTTC. Its translation is CASSLGQDRVTSYEQYF.

This clone was recorded a few times. CDR3 sequence reads: CASGLRVLGSYNEQFF. The CDR3 region has the DNA TGTGCTAGTGGTTTGAGAGTTCTAGGCTCCTACAATGAGCAGTTCTTC. The V gene is TRBV12-5, the J gene TRBJ2-1; D ambiguous. The length of the CDR3 is 16 residues. The germline CDR1 and CDR2 sequences are LGHNT and FRNRAP. The V end was cut by 2 bases, the J end by 0 bases, with 11 bases between.

This clone was recorded once. The chain is built from TRBV5-4 and TRBJ1-5, with TRBD1 matching over 7 bases. V lost 4 bases, J lost 5 bases, and 6 bases stayed unmatched. The length of the CDR3 is 14 residues. Germline values: CDR1 SGHNT, CDR2 YYREEE (reference sequence). In DNA, the CDR3 is TGTGCCAGCAGCAGAGACAGGGATGATCAGCCCCAGCATTTT. It is translated as CASSRDRDDQPQHF.

The chain employs TRBV7-2 and TRBJ1-3; possibly TRBD1 for D (5 bases). V was pared by 6 bases and J by 0 bases, with 18 bases between. Germline loops: CDR1 SGHTA, CDR2 FQGNSA. The CDR3 totals 17 residues. DNA of the CDR3: TGTGCCAGCAGTCAGCTAGACAGACCTTTCTCTGGAAACACCATATATTTT. It specifies CASSQLDRPFSGNTIYF.

This clone appeared a few times. The chain combines TRBV6-1 with TRBJ2-3; TRBD2 might be the D (5 bases). The CDR3 has 13 residues. Germline V gene lookup returns CDR1 MNHNS and CDR2 SASEGT. V dropped 7 bases and J dropped 3 bases, with 11 bases sitting between them. Here the CDR3 DNA reads TGTGCCAGCACTTTACTAGGGACAGATACGCAGTATTTT. Amino acids: CASTLLGTDTQYF.

The chain is built from TRBV7-2 and TRBJ2-4, with D possibly matching TRBD1 (5 bases). This CDR3 has 14 residues. Trimming left V 5 bases short and J 1 base short, with 9 bases between. Germline lookup yields CDR1 SGHTA and CDR2 FQGNSA. CDR3 in amino acids: CASSPDSAKNIQYF. CDR3 bases: TGTGCCAGCAGCCCCGACAGTGCCAAAAACATTCAGTACTTC.

This clone was recorded a few times. The J gene is TRBJ2-6, the V gene TRBV5-4; TRBD1 matches 8 bases. J gave up 3 bases and V 0 bases, and 2 bases lay outside the gene matches. The CDR3 runs 16 residues. CDR1 is SGHNT, CDR2 YYREEE, per germline (reference sequence). The CDR3 nucleotides read TGTGCCAGCAGCTTGGGGACAGGGCGTGGGGCCAACGTCCTGACTTTC. Residues: CASSLGTGRGANVLTF. The whole variable domain, filled in from reference TRBV5-4 and TRBJ2-6, reads ETGVTQSPTHLIKTRGQQVTLRCSSQSGHNTVSWYQQALGQGPQFIFQYYREEENGRGNFPPRFSGLQFPNYSSELNVNALELDDSALYLCASSLGTGRGANVLTFGAGSRLTVL.

The CDR3 coding sequence is TGTGCCAGCTCAGGAAAGTCGGATACTGAAGCTTTCTTT. It specifies CASSGKSDTEAFF. The V and J genes are TRBV18 and TRBJ1-1; D ambiguous. CDR1 and CDR2 from the germline V gene are KGHSH and LQKENI. Trimming took off 5 bases at V and 5 bases at J, with 12 bases between the two ends. The CDR3 totals 13 residues.

The J gene is TRBJ2-3, the V gene TRBV2; either TRBD1 or TRBD2 may fit D (6 bases each). The CDR3 contains 11 residues. Per germline, CDR1 SNHLY and CDR2 FYNNEI. V lost 8 bases, J lost 8 bases, and 11 bases lay in between. The CDR3 coding sequence is TGTGCCAGCTCAGGGGAGGTTACGCAGTATTTT. Residues: CASSGEVTQYF.

The genes are TRBV9 and TRBJ2-3, with D maybe TRBD2 (7 bases). This CDR3 contains 16 residues. Looked up from germline, CDR1 is SGDLS and CDR2 is YYNGEE. Trimming took off 0 bases at V and 9 bases at J, with 20 bases between the two ends. CDR3 loop: CASSVGVAGAPGTQYF. As DNA, the CDR3 is TGTGCCAGCAGCGTAGGAGTGGCGGGGGCCCCCGGGACGCAGTATTTT.

The chain is built from TRBV29-1 and TRBJ2-5, with D perhaps TRBD1 (6 bases). V dropped 4 bases and J dropped 2 bases, with 17 bases sitting between them. CDR1 and CDR2 from the germline V gene are SQVTM and ANQGSEA. The CDR3 is made up of 15 amino acids. CDR3 nucleotide sequence: TGCAGCGTTGTGCCCCGGACAGCCCCACAAGAGACCCAGTACTTC. Translation gives CSVVPRTAPQETQYF.

The J gene is TRBJ1-2, the V gene TRBV7-2, with a possible D match to TRBD1 (6 bases). CDR1 is SGHTA and CDR2 is FQGNSA in the germline V gene. Trimming removed 11 bases at V and 7 bases at J, with 20 bases between. CDR3 length: 13 amino acids. The CDR3 protein is CAQGRGYYGGYTF. The CDR3 nucleotides are TGTGCCCAAGGAAGGGGGTATTATGGTGGCTACACCTTC. The whole variable domain, filled in from reference TRBV7-2 and TRBJ1-2, reads GAGVSQSPSNKVTEKGKDVELRCDPISGHTALYWYRQSLGQGLEFLIYFQGNSAPDKSGLPSDRFSAERTGGSVSTLTIQRTQQEDSAVYLCAQGRGYYGGYTFGSGTRLTVV.

This chain connects TRBV28 to TRBJ2-1; 7 bases align to TRBD1. The germline gives CDR1 MDHEN, CDR2 SYDVKM. CDR3 length equals 15 residues. V was pared by 7 bases and J by 12 bases, with 18 bases of the junction left unmatched. The CDR3 DNA sequence: TGTGCCAGCACCCCGGGACAGTTGCTACTCCTGGGGCAGTTCTTC. Protein product: CASTPGQLLLLGQFF.

This rearrangement joins TRBV7-9 to TRBJ1-4; D is unresolved. The V end lost 2 bases, the J end lost 3 bases, and 4 bases lay between the germline ends. This CDR3 region has 13 residues. CDR1 is SEHNR, CDR2 FQNEAQ, per germline (reference sequence). The CDR3 DNA is TGTGCCAGCAGCTTATCCCCTAATGAAAAACTGTTTTTT. This translates into CASSLSPNEKLFF. Filled out from reference TRBV7-9 and TRBJ1-4, the complete variable domain reads DTGVSQNPRHKITKRGQNVTFRCDPISEHNRLYWYRQTLGQGPEFLTYFQNEAQLEKSRLLSDRFSAERPKGSFSTLEIQRTEQGDSAMYLCASSLSPNEKLFFGSGTQLSVL.

This clone was seen a handful of times. The V gene is TRBV25-1, the J gene TRBJ2-7, with TRBD2 identical over 10 bases. Germline CDR1 reads MGHDK; CDR2 reads SYGVNS. V was clipped by 3 bases and J by 3 bases; unmatched bases: 8. CDR3 length: 16 residues. This chain's CDR3 is CASSEFLAGVGYEQYF. The CDR3 DNA is TGTGCCAGCAGTGAGTTTCTAGCGGGAGTCGGCTACGAGCAGTACTTC.